A selection of T cell receptor beta chains follows, all from one sample in a study of CD8 T cells in Susac syndrome. TCRdb itself ran the immunoSEQ multiplex PCR reads through MiXCR, one entry per CDR3 protein. The repertoire holds roughly 100,000 distinct CDR3 sequences, 95% to 96% seen once, with 0.62% in the top ten. Sequencing was done on a sample of CD8+ T cells from PBMCs. The receptor source for this set is a human donor with Susac syndrome. The CDR3 runs from the conserved cysteine through the conserved F or W. A D gene is named only where the DNA matches it firmly. Some rows have no size entry. The others give once, few or many, or a class for an expanded clone.

>TRBJ2-7|-|-|TRBV5-6
TGTGCCAGCAGCGCCCCGGCAGCGATTTACGAGCAGTACTTC
CASSAPAAIYEQYF
>TRBJ1-5|once|-|TRBV19
TGTGCCAGTACCCCCCGGGCACAGGTTCAGCCCCAGCATTTT
CASTPRAQVQPQHF
>TRBJ2-3|-|-|TRBV30
TGTGCCTGGAGTTTACGCACAGATACGCAGTATTTT
CAWSLRTDTQYF
>TRBJ1-1|-|-|TRBV20-1
TGCAGTGCTAGAGAGGGAGACAGAACCATCTCCACTGAAGCTTTCTTT
CSAREGDRTISTEAFF
>TRBJ2-7|-|-|TRBV20-1
TGCAGTGCTCCCCCCCGGCCAGGGGTTTCCTACGAGCAGTACTTC
CSAPPRPGVSYEQYF
>TRBJ2-3|-|TRBD2|TRBV5-8
TGTGCCAGCAGCCGCAGCGGGGGGGGCACAGATACGCAGTATTTT
CASSRSGGGTDTQYF
>TRBJ1-1|-|TRBD1|TRBV12-5
TGTGCTAGTGGTCGTACAGGGGGAGACACTGAAGCTTTCTTT
CASGRTGGDTEAFF
>TRBJ2-6|-|-|TRBV7-8
TGTGCCAGCAGCCGGGACGGACCCCCGAGGGGGGCCAACGTCCTGACTTTC
CASSRDGPPRGANVLTF
>TRBJ1-1|-|-|TRBV20-1
TGCAGTGCATATTCCAGGGGTCGGAACACTGAAGCTTTCTTT
CSAYSRGRNTEAFF
>TRBJ1-3|-|-|TRBV30
TGTGCCTGGAGCCGCCAGAACTCTGGAAACACCATATATTTT
CAWSRQNSGNTIYF
>TRBJ1-4|-|-|TRBV9
TGTGCCAGCAGCGTAGGTCCCGGGTCGAATGAAAAACTGTTTTTT
CASSVGPGSNEKLFF
>TRBJ2-3|once|TRBD2|TRBV20-1
TGCCTCCTCTTGGGTAGCGGGGGAACGTCGGTACCCACAGATACGCAGTATTTT
CLLLGSGGTSVPTDTQYF
>TRBJ2-7|-|TRBD2|TRBV5-4
TGTGCCAGCAGCTTGCCTAGCGGGGCGACTTACGAGCAGTACTTC
CASSLPSGATYEQYF
>TRBJ2-5|once|-|TRBV7-8
TGTGCCAGCAGCCAGGCGGGGACGGGTGAGACCCAGTACTTC
CASSQAGTGETQYF
>TRBJ2-5|-|-|TRBV7-9
TGTGCCAGCAGCTTACCCCCGACTAGTCAAGAGACCCAGTACTTC
CASSLPPTSQETQYF
>TRBJ2-7|-|-|TRBV29-1
TGCAGCGTTGAAAGGGCAGGAACTGACGAGCAGTACTTC
CSVERAGTDEQYF
>TRBJ1-2|-|-|TRBV19
TGTGCCAGTAACACGGGAGATGGCTACACCTTC
CASNTGDGYTF
>TRBJ1-2|-|TRBD1|TRBV9
TGTGCCAGCAGCGGAGGGACAGGGGGCGAGAATGGCTACACCTTC
CASSGGTGGENGYTF
>TRBJ1-2|-|-|TRBV19
TGTGCCAGTAGTATAGTTGGGGGGCCCTATGGCTACACCTTC
CASSIVGGPYGYTF
>TRBJ1-1|-|TRBD1|TRBV20-1
TGCAGTGCCCACCCTCCTACAGGGGTTACTGAAGCTTTCTTT
CSAHPPTGVTEAFF
>TRBJ1-1|-|-|TRBV5-4
TGTGCCAGCAGCTTGACCCCCGACAGTGAAGCTTTCTTT
CASSLTPDSEAFF
>TRBJ2-7|-|TRBD1|TRBV13
TGTGCCAGCAGCTGGTGGGGTGTGACAGGGAACTATTACGAGCAGTACTTC
CASSWWGVTGNYYEQYF
>TRBJ2-7|-|-|TRBV27
TGTGCCAGCAGTTTGAGGGGCGTTACCTACGAGCAGTACTTC
CASSLRGVTYEQYF
>TRBJ2-5|-|TRBD1|TRBV7-9
TGTGCCAGCAGCTTAGTAGGGGGCAGCCACCCACAGTACTTC
CASSLVGGSHPQYF